The 14 T cell receptor beta chains below come from one sample, sequenced in a study of cytomegalovirus exposure and HLA in healthy donors. PCR was performed using 60 Vbeta and 13 Jbeta primers. Using immunoSEQ multiplex PCR, the repertoire was profiled, and TCRdb retains in-frame clones only, with some absent. In total, the table holds 95,000 to 150,000 clones. The sequencing sample was made of PBMCs. All receptors come from a man between 18 and 35 years old in good health and CMV-seronegative.

This chain joins TRBV10-1 and TRBJ2-3; D uncertain. The germline CDR1 and CDR2 sequences are WNHNN and SYGVQD (reference sequence). The V and J ends lost 0 bases and 2 bases respectively, with 9 bases between them. This CDR3 has 15 amino acids. CDR3 residues: CASSESSTDTDTQYF. CDR3 DNA sequence: TGCGCCAGCAGTGAGTCCTCTACAGACACAGATACGCAGTATTTT.

J is TRBJ1-2 and V is TRBV7-9, with D perhaps matching TRBD1 (6 bases). The germline V and J ends were trimmed by 5 bases and 6 bases, with 16 bases remaining between them. The V gene's germline CDR1 is SEHNR and CDR2 FQNEAQ (reference sequence). The CDR3 extends over 14 amino acids. CDR3 protein: CASSAGEPLDGYTF. CDR3 bases: TGTGCCAGCAGCGCAGGGGAGCCACTGGATGGCTACACCTTC.

Written as DNA, the CDR3 is TGTGCCAGCAGCGTAGCGGGGTTCCAAGAGACCCAGTACTTC. Protein product: CASSVAGFQETQYF. The V call is TRBV5-4, the J call TRBJ2-5; 8 bases are shared with TRBD2. CDR3 size: 14 residues. The germline V gene encodes CDR1 SGHNT and CDR2 YYREEE (reference sequence). Trimming took 4 bases from V and 1 from J; bases not matched to a gene: 3.

The chain joins TRBV4-1 to TRBJ2-5, with D possibly matching TRBD2 (5 bases). Germline loops: CDR1 MGHRA, CDR2 YSYEKL. The V and J ends lost 4 bases and 7 bases respectively, with 7 bases between them. The CDR3 is made up of 11 amino acids. The CDR3 loop is CASSLGGTQYF. The DNA for the CDR3 is TGCGCCAGCAGCCTCGGAGGGACCCAGTACTTC.

This chain joins TRBV30 and TRBJ2-7; no firm D call. Trimming stripped 4 bases from V and 3 bases from J, with 13 bases between. The germline CDR1 and CDR2 sequences are GTSNPN and SVGIG (reference sequence). The CDR3 loop spans 13 amino acids. The CDR3 bases are TGTGCCTGGACCCACTCCACCGGCTACGAGCAGTACTTC. Amino acids: CAWTHSTGYEQYF.

J is TRBJ2-1 and V is TRBV30, with TRBD1 matching 9 bases. Germline assignment: CDR1 GTSNPN and CDR2 SVGIG (reference sequence). J gave up 2 bases and V 1 base, and 12 bases lay outside the gene matches. The CDR3 extends over 18 amino acids. CDR3 in amino acids: CAWSAGQGRQRTYNEQFF. In DNA, the CDR3 is TGTGCCTGGAGTGCGGGACAGGGCCGCCAAAGGACCTACAATGAGCAGTTCTTC.

The rearrangement uses TRBV5-8 and TRBJ2-3; 7 bases are shared with TRBD1. CDR1 and CDR2 from the germline V gene are SGHTS and YDEGEE. The CDR3 consists of 17 residues. Losses at the gene ends were 4 bases for V and 2 bases for J; bases not matched to a gene: 13. The CDR3 here is CASSASLGQALTDTQYF. Here the CDR3 DNA reads TGTGCCAGCAGCGCGTCTTTAGGACAGGCCCTCACAGATACGCAGTATTTT.

The chain is built from TRBV18 and TRBJ1-2, with a tentative D call TRBD1 (6 bases). The CDR3 totals 17 residues. The V end lost 3 bases, the J end lost 2 bases, and 19 bases lay between the germline ends. From germline, CDR1 is KGHSH and CDR2 LQKENI. CDR3 nucleotides: TGTGCCAGCTCACCCCGAACTCGGGGGGCAGGGAACTATGGCTACACCTTC. It encodes CASSPRTRGAGNYGYTF.

Note on this clone: An end of the junction does not agree with germline; a read error may underlie this. The sample carries other DNA sequences with the same CDR3. The rearrangement links TRBV7-7 to TRBJ2-3; 7 nucleotides line up with TRBD2. This CDR3 comprises 15 residues. Germline V gene lookup returns CDR1 SSHAT and CDR2 FNYEAQ (reference sequence). Written as DNA, the CDR3 is TGTGCTAGCAGCACCGGACTAGGGAGCACAGATACGCAGTACTTT. Translation gives CASSTGLGSTDTQYF.

V is TRBV28 and J is TRBJ1-1; D ambiguous. Germline V lookup: CDR1 MDHEN, CDR2 SYDVKM. The CDR3 consists of 13 residues. The V gene lost 2 bases and the J gene lost 9 bases, with 13 bases spanning the gap. DNA of the CDR3: TGTGCCAGCAGTTTACATATGGCCCCACAAGCTTTCTTT. This gives the protein CASSLHMAPQAFF. Based on the CDR3 plus reference TRBV28 and TRBJ1-1, the full variable domain is DVKVTQSSRYLVKRTGEKVFLECVQDMDHENMFWYRQDPGLGLRLIYFSYDVKMKEKGDIPEGYSVSREKKERFSLILESASTNQTSMYLCASSLHMAPQAFFGQGTRLTVV.

V gene TRBV7-6 combines with J gene TRBJ1-1, with D perhaps TRBD1 (6 bases). Trimming removed 1 base from V and 4 bases from J, with 13 bases in between. CDR1 SGHVS and CDR2 FNYEAQ come from the germline V gene. This CDR3 spans 15 amino acids. CDR3 nucleotide sequence: TGTGCCAGCAGCTTAGACGGGTCCAGGGGCACTGAAGCTTTCTTT. This translates into CASSLDGSRGTEAFF.

The V call is TRBV4-1, the J call TRBJ1-2; D possibly corresponds to TRBD1 (5 bases). Per the germline V gene, CDR1 is MGHRA and CDR2 is YSYEKL. The CDR3 has 13 amino acids. V lost 2 bases, J lost 8 bases, and 12 bases lay in between. The CDR3 is CASSQIGGFGYTF. CDR3 DNA: TGCGCCAGCAGCCAAATCGGGGGATTCGGCTACACCTTC.

The chain's CDR3 is CASSFPDSSRNTIYF. In nucleotides, the CDR3 is TGTGCCAGCAGCTTCCCCGACAGCAGCCGAAACACCATATATTTT. V and J are TRBV5-6 and TRBJ1-3, with D possibly TRBD1 on 5 matching bases. Trimming removed 2 bases at V and 5 bases at J, with 14 bases between. The germline CDR1 and CDR2 sequences are SGHDT and YYEEEE. CDR3 size: 15 residues.

The rearrangement joins TRBV7-8 to TRBJ2-1, with 9 bases matching TRBD2. Germline V gives CDR1 SGHVS, CDR2 FQNEAQ. The CDR3 is 16 amino acids. V lost 8 bases to trimming and J lost 4 bases; unmatched junction nucleotides: 12. The CDR3, as DNA: TGTGCCAGCCTAAATTGGGGTAGCGGGGGATACAATGAGCAGTTCTTC. Amino acids: CASLNWGSGGYNEQFF. Full variable domain (missing parts from reference TRBV7-8 and TRBJ2-1): GAGVSQSPRYKVAKRGQDVALRCDPISGHVSLFWYQQALGQGPEFLTYFQNEAQLDKSGLPSDRFFAERPEGSVSTLKIQRTQQEDSAVYLCASLNWGSGGYNEQFFGPGTRLTVL.